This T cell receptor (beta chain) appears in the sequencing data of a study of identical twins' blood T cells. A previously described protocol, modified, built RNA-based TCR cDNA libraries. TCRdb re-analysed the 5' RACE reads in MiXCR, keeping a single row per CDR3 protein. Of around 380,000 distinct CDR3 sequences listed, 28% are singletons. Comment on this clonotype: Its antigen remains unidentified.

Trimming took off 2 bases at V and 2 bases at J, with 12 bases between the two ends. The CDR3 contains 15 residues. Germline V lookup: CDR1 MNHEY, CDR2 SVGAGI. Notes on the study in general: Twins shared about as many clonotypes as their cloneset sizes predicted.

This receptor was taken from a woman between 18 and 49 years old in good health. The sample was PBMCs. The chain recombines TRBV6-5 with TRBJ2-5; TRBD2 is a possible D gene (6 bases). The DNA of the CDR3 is TGTGCCAGCAGTTACACAGGACTACATCAAGAGACCCAGTACTTC. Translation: CASSYTGLHQETQYF.